At least ten counts were recorded for the clone carrying this T cell receptor beta chain. The antigen is undetermined. The record originates from a study of T cells in Graves' hyperthyroidism and ophthalmopathy. General observations from the study: A median approximately 6.8 months before onset, the model predicted ophthalmopathy.

RNA transcripts gave rise to amplified TCR beta CDR3 regions. The HTBI primer set served for first-round RT-PCR of the TCR CDR3. Each CDR3 protein is one row after TCRdb ran MiXCR on the multiplex PCR reads. In the table there are hundreds of thousands of distinct CDR3 sequences, approximately 13% of which are singletons. Germline V gene sequence: CDR1 DFQATT, CDR2 SNEGSKA (reference sequence). The CDR3 spans 15 residues. Trimming stripped 2 bases from V and 0 bases from J, with 11 bases between. Calling Graves' hyperthyroidism stable meant ophthalmopathy did not progress within 18 months. These patients, aged 18 to 65, had recently diagnosed hyperthyroidism lasting under 2 months.

This clonotype was sampled from a woman under 30 with Graves' hyperthyroidism. J is TRBJ2-1 and V is TRBV20-1; possible D gene TRBD1, 5 bases. Sequenced sample: blood. The DNA for the CDR3 is TGCAGTGCTAGATTAGGGGATAACTCCTACAATGAGCAGTTCTTC. Its protein is CSARLGDNSYNEQFF.